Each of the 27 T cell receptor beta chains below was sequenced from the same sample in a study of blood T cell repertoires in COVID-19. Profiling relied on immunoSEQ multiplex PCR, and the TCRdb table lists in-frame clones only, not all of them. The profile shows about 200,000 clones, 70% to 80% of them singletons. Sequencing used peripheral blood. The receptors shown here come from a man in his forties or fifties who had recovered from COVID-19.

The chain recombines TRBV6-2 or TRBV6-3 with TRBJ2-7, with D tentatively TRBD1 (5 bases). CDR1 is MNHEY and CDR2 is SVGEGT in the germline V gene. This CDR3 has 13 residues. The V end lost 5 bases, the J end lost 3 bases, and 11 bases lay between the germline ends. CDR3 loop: CASSTGFFYEQYF. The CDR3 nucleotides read TGTGCCAGCAGTACAGGCTTTTTCTACGAGCAGTACTTC.

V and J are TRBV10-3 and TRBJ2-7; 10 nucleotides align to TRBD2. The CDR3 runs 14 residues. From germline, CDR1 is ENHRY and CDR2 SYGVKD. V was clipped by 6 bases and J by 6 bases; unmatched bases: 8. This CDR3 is CAISQAGGPREQYF. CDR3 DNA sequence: TGTGCCATCAGCCAAGCGGGAGGGCCGCGCGAGCAGTACTTC.

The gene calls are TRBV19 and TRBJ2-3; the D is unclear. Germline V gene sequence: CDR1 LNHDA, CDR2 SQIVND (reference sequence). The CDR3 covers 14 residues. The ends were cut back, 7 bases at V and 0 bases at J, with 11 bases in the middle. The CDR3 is CASKSEPSTDTQYF. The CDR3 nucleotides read TGTGCCAGTAAGTCGGAGCCAAGCACAGATACGCAGTATTTT.

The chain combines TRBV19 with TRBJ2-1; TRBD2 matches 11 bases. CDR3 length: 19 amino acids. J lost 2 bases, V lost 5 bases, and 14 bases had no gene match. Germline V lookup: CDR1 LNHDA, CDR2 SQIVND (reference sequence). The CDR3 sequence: CASSPRTRQLAGAYNEQFF. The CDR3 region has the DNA TGTGCCAGTAGTCCCCGAACCCGTCAACTAGCGGGAGCCTACAATGAGCAGTTCTTC.

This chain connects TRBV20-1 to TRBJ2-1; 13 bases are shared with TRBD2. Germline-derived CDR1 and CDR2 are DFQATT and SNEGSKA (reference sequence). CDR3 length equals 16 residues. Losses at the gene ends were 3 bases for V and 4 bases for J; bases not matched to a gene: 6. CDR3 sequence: CSASTSGRATYNEQFF. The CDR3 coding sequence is TGCAGTGCTAGTACTAGCGGGAGGGCCACGTACAATGAGCAGTTCTTC.

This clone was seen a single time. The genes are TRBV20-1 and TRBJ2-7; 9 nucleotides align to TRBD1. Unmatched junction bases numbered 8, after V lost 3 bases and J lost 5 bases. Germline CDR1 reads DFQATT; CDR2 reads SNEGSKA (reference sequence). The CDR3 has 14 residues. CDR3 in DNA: TGCAGTGCTAGTCGGACAGGGGTCAGAAACGAGCAGTACTTC. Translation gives CSASRTGVRNEQYF.

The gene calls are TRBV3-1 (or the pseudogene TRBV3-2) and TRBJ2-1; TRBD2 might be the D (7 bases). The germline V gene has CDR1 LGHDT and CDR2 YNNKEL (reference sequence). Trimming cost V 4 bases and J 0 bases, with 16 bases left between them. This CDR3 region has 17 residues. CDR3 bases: TGTGCCAGCAGCCTCCCCCTGGGGGGGGCCTCCTACAATGAGCAGTTCTTC. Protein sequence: CASSLPLGGASYNEQFF.

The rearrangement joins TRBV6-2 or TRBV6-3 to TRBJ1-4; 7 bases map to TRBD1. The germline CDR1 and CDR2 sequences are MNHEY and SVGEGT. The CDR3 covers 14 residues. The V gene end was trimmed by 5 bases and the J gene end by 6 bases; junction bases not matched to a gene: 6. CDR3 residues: CASSNGQDYEKLFF. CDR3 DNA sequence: TGTGCCAGCAGTAACGGACAGGATTATGAAAAACTGTTTTTT.

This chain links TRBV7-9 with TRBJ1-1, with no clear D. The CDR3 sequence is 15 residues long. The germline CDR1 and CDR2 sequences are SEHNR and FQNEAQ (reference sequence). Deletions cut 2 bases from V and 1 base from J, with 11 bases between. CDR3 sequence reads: CASSLLSGSNTEAFF. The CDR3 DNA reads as TGTGCCAGCAGCTTATTGTCGGGGTCGAACACTGAAGCTTTCTTT.

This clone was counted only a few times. The CDR3, as DNA: TGCGCCAGCAGTGATTCGGGAGTATCAGATGAGCAGTTCTTC. It codes for CASSDSGVSDEQFF. V usage is TRBV10-1 and J usage is TRBJ2-1; D is possibly TRBD2 (6 bases). Germline V gene sequence: CDR1 WNHNN, CDR2 SYGVQD (reference sequence). The germline V and J ends were trimmed by 3 bases and 8 bases, with 14 bases remaining between them. The CDR3 is 14 amino acids.

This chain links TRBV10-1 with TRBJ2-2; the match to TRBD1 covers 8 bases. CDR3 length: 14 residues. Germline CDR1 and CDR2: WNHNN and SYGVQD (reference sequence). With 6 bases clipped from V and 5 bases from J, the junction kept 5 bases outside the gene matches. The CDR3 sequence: CASREDRETGELFF. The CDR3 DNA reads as TGCGCCAGCAGGGAGGACAGGGAAACCGGGGAGCTGTTTTTT.

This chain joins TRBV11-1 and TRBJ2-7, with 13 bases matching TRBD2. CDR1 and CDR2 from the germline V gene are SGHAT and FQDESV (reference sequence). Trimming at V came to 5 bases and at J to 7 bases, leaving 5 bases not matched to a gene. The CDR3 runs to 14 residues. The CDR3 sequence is CASSPTSGREEQYF. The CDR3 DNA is TGTGCCAGCAGCCCCACTAGCGGGAGGGAAGAGCAGTACTTC.

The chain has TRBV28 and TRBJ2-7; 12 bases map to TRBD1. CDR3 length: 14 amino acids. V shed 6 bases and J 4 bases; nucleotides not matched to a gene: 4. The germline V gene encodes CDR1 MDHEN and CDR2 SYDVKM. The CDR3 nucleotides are TGTGCCAGCAGGGGGACAGGGGGCCAATACGAGCAGTACTTC. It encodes CASRGTGGQYEQYF.

The CDR3 DNA follows: TGTGCCAGCAGTCCCCAGCGGAGGGCCTACGAGCAGTACTTC. Residues: CASSPQRRAYEQYF. The chain recombines TRBV27 with TRBJ2-7; D might be TRBD2 (6 bases). Trimming cost V 5 bases and J 2 bases, with 13 bases left between them. Germline CDR1 reads MNHEY; CDR2 reads SMNVEV (reference sequence). The CDR3 totals 14 residues.

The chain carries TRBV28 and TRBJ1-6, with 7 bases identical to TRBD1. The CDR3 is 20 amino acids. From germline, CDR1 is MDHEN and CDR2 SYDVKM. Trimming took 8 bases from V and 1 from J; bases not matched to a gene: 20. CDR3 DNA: TGTGCCAGCCGTCTGTCCGGGACAGAGGTTCTAGGATCCTATAATTCACCCCTCCACTTT. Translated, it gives CASRLSGTEVLGSYNSPLHF.

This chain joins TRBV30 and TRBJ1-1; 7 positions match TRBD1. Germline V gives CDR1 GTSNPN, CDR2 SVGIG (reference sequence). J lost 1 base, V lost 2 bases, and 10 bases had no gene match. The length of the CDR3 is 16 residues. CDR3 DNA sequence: TGTGCCTGGAGTACAACATATCGGACAGGGAACACTGAAGCTTTCTTT. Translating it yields CAWSTTYRTGNTEAFF.

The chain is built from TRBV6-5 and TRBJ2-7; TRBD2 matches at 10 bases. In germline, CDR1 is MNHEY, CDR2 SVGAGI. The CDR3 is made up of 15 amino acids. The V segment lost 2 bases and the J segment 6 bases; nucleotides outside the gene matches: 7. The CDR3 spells CASSYTLAGSFEQYF. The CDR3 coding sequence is TGTGCCAGCAGTTACACACTAGCGGGGAGCTTCGAGCAGTACTTC.

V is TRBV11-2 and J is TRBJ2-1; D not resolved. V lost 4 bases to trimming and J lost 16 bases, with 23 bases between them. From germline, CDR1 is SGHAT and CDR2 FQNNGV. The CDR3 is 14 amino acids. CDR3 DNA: TGTGCCAGCAGCTCGACAAACAATTACAGCCCGGTATTCTTC. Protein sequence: CASSSTNNYSPVFF.

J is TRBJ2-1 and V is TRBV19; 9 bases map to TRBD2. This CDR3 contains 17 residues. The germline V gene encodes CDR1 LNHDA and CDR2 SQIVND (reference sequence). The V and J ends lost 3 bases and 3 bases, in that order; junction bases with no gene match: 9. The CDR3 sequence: CASSIQEREVRYNEQFF. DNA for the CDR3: TGTGCCAGTAGTATTCAAGAGCGGGAGGTCCGCTACAATGAGCAGTTCTTC.

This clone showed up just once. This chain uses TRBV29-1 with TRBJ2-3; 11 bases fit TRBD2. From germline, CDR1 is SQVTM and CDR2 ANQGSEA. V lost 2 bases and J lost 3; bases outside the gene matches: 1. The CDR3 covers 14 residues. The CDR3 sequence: CSVERTSGTDTQYF. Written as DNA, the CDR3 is TGCAGCGTTGAAAGGACTAGCGGGACAGATACGCAGTATTTT.

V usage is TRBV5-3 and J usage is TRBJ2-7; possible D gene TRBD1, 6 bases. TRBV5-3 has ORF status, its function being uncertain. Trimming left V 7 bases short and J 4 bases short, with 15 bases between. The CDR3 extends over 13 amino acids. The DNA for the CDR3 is TGTGCCAGACCCCAGGGGCCCAAGTACGAGCAGTACTTC. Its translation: CARPQGPKYEQYF.

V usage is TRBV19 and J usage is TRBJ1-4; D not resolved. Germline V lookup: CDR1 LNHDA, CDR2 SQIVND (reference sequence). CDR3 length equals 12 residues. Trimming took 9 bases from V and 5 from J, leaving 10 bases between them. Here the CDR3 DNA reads TGTGCCAGCCGGCACGGGAATGAAAAACTGTTTTTT. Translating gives CASRHGNEKLFF.

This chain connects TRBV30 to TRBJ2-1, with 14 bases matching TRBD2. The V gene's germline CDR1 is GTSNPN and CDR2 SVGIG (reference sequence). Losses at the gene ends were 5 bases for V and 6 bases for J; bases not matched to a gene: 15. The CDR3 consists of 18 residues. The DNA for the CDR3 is TGTGCCTGGGAACCCAAACTGGGACTAGCGGGAGCATTCAATGAGCAGTTCTTC. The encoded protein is CAWEPKLGLAGAFNEQFF.

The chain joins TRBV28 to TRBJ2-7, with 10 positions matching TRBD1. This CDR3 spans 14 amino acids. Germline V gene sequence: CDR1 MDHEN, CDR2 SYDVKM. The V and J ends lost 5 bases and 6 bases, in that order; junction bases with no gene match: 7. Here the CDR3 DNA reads TGTGCCAGCAGTGGGACAGGGGCGTTTTTCGAGCAGTACTTC. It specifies CASSGTGAFFEQYF.

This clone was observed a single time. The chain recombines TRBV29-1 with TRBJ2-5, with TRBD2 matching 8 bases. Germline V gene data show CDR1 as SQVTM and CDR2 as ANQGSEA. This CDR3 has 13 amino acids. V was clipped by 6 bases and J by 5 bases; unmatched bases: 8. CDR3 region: CSVPKAGAETQYF. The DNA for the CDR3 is TGCAGCGTGCCAAAAGCGGGAGCGGAGACCCAGTACTTC.

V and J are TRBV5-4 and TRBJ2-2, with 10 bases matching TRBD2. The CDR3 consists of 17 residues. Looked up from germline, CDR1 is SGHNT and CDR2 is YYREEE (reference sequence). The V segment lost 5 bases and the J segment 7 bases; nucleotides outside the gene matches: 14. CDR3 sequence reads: CASSSPGLARAGGELFF. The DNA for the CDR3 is TGTGCCAGCAGTTCGCCGGGACTAGCGAGGGCGGGCGGGGAGCTGTTTTTT.

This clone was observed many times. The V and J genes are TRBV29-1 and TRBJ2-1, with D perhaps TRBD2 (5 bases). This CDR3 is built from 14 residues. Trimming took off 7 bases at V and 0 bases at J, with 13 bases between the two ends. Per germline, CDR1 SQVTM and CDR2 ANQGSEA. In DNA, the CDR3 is TGCAGCGCCTCAGGAGGTACCTCCTACAATGAGCAGTTCTTC. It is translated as CSASGGTSYNEQFF.